The next 27 T cell receptor beta chains were all read from a single sample in a study of shared clonotypes between healthy human individuals. TCRdb keeps only in-frame clones here, not all; method: immunoSEQ multiplex PCR. This table has about 1 million clones, around 74% appearing once. Material for sequencing was memory CD4+ T cells sorted from blood. Documented subset: CD45RA-negative fraction. The origin of the receptors is a man between 18 and 29 years old in good health.

Written as DNA, the CDR3 is TGTGCCAGCAGTTACTCGTATGGGGTTGGGGCCAACGTCCTGACTTTC. Protein sequence: CASSYSYGVGANVLTF. This rearrangement joins TRBV6-6 to TRBJ2-6; no clear D gene. This CDR3 comprises 16 residues. V lost 0 bases, J lost 3 bases, and 9 bases lay in between. Per germline, CDR1 MNHNY and CDR2 SVGAGI (reference sequence).

The V and J genes are TRBV5-4 and TRBJ1-6; D might be TRBD1 (6 bases). Trimming removed 2 bases at V and 6 bases at J, with 9 bases between. This CDR3 region has 14 residues. Germline-derived CDR1 and CDR2 are SGHNT and YYREEE (reference sequence). The CDR3 sequence: CASSFGGRNSPLHF. CDR3 DNA: TGTGCCAGCAGCTTCGGGGGGCGTAATTCACCCCTCCACTTT.

The genes are TRBV5-1 and TRBJ2-6, with D perhaps assigned TRBD1 or TRBD2 (5 bases each). Germline loops: CDR1 SGHRS, CDR2 YFSETQ. The CDR3 is made up of 14 amino acids. The V gene lost 7 bases and the J gene lost 2 bases, with 10 bases spanning the gap. The DNA of the CDR3 is TGCGCCAGCCGAGAGGGGACTGGGGCCAACGTCCTGACTTTC. Translating it yields CASREGTGANVLTF.

J is TRBJ2-3 and V is TRBV6-1; 9 positions match TRBD2. The CDR3 loop spans 15 amino acids. Germline values: CDR1 MNHNS, CDR2 SASEGT. V dropped 6 bases and J dropped 5; count of bases not matched to a gene: 9. The DNA of the CDR3 is TGTGCCAGCAGCGGGGGGCTAGCGGGACAAGATACGCAGTATTTT. Protein sequence: CASSGGLAGQDTQYF.

The CDR3 nucleotides are TGTGCCAGCAGCCCCGGAACAGGGGACGAGCAGTACTTC. Translating it yields CASSPGTGDEQYF. The chain carries TRBV7-2 and TRBJ2-7; TRBD1 agrees at 7 bases. Germline-derived CDR1 and CDR2 are SGHTA and FQGNSA. This CDR3 spans 13 amino acids. V shed 5 bases, J shed 5 bases, and the junction held 6 bases outside the gene matches.

This chain connects TRBV6-6 to TRBJ2-1, with unresolved D. Per the germline V gene, CDR1 is MNHNY and CDR2 is SVGAGI (reference sequence). The ends were cut back, 2 bases at V and 4 bases at J, with 6 bases in the middle. CDR3 length equals 13 residues. CDR3 sequence reads: CASSYTLYNEQFF. The CDR3 DNA sequence: TGTGCCAGCAGTTACACCCTATACAATGAGCAGTTCTTC.

V and J are TRBV27 and TRBJ2-7; D unresolved. Germline V gene sequence: CDR1 MNHEY, CDR2 SMNVEV (reference sequence). The V end lost 8 bases, the J end lost 5 bases, and 16 bases lay between the germline ends. The CDR3 extends over 13 amino acids. The CDR3 region has the DNA TGTGCCAGCCCTCTTGGGGTTATGGACGAGCAGTACTTC. Encoded protein: CASPLGVMDEQYF.

V is TRBV30 and J is TRBJ1-4, with D possibly matching TRBD1 (6 bases). Trimming took off 2 bases at V and 5 bases at J, with 9 bases between the two ends. Germline assignment: CDR1 GTSNPN and CDR2 SVGIG (reference sequence). The CDR3 consists of 13 residues. CDR3 sequence reads: CAWSRQGNEKLFF. In nucleotides, the CDR3 is TGTGCCTGGAGTCGGCAGGGGAATGAAAAACTGTTTTTT.

V and J are TRBV30 and TRBJ2-1; D is perhaps TRBD2 (7 bases). Trimming stripped 0 bases from V and 10 bases from J, with 13 bases between. Germline CDR1 and CDR2: GTSNPN and SVGIG (reference sequence). This CDR3 has 13 residues. The CDR3 protein is CAWSVRGRGEQFF. CDR3 nucleotide sequence: TGTGCCTGGAGTGTAAGGGGGAGGGGGGAGCAGTTCTTC.

This chain uses TRBV7-2 with TRBJ2-3; D remains unclear. Germline V gives CDR1 SGHTA, CDR2 FQGNSA. With 1 base removed from V and 1 base from J, the gap between germline ends came to 9 bases. This CDR3 is 15 amino acids long. CDR3 nucleotide sequence: TGTGCCAGCAGCTTAGTTTTTAGGCGCACAGATACGCAGTATTTT. Its protein is CASSLVFRRTDTQYF.

This clone turned up a few times. J is TRBJ1-6 and V is TRBV15; D is unresolved. This CDR3 comprises 12 residues. Per the germline V gene, CDR1 is LNHNV and CDR2 is YYDKDF (reference sequence). Trimming removed 0 bases at V and 10 bases at J, with 4 bases between. For the CDR3, the DNA is TGTGCCACCAGCAGAGATTCCTCACCCCTCCACTTT. As protein: CATSRDSSPLHF.

J is TRBJ1-6 and V is TRBV27; the match to TRBD1 covers 8 bases. Germline V lookup: CDR1 MNHEY, CDR2 SMNVEV (reference sequence). V shed 5 bases, J shed 5 bases, and the junction held 5 bases outside the gene matches. This CDR3 is 15 amino acids long. CDR3 residues: CASSPGGGHNSPLHF. For the CDR3, the DNA is TGTGCCAGCAGTCCAGGGGGCGGACATAATTCACCCCTCCACTTT.

The genes are TRBV15 and TRBJ2-4, with a possible D match to TRBD2 (6 bases). Germline-derived CDR1 and CDR2 are LNHNV and YYDKDF (reference sequence). The CDR3 is 14 residues long. Trimming removed 6 bases at V and 5 bases at J, with 14 bases between. In nucleotides, the CDR3 is TGTGCCACCAGAGGACGGGACTTTGAAAACATTCAGTACTTC. It specifies CATRGRDFENIQYF.

The chain couples TRBV11-3 to TRBJ2-1, with D unclear. The CDR3 consists of 14 residues. Germline CDR1 and CDR2: SGHNT and YENEEA. Trimming removed 1 base from V and 2 bases from J, with 6 bases in between. The CDR3 spells CASSLGAPYNEQFF. The CDR3 DNA is TGTGCCAGCAGCTTAGGGGCCCCCTACAATGAGCAGTTCTTC.

V and J are TRBV7-3 and TRBJ2-3; 7 positions match TRBD2. This CDR3 contains 15 residues. V shed 0 bases, J shed 6 bases, and the junction held 6 bases outside the gene matches. Germline lookup yields CDR1 SGHTA and CDR2 FQGTGA. CDR3 bases: TGTGCCAGCAGCTTAACTTCAGGACTAGGTGATACGCAGTATTTT. Translation gives CASSLTSGLGDTQYF.

The CDR3 DNA follows: TGTGCCAGCAGCGTGGGAAGTAGTTTGGGGAAGGATACGCAGTATTTT. Protein sequence: CASSVGSSLGKDTQYF. This chain joins TRBV9 and TRBJ2-3; D is ambiguous. Germline V gene sequence: CDR1 SGDLS, CDR2 YYNGEE. The CDR3 is 16 amino acids. V lost 2 bases and J 6 bases, leaving 19 bases between the germline ends.

The CDR3 spells CASSPRNLPTNTGELFF. The CDR3 DNA follows: TGTGCCAGTAGTCCCCGGAACCTACCTACGAACACCGGGGAGCTGTTTTTT. The rearrangement links TRBV19 to TRBJ2-2; no definite D call. The CDR3 consists of 17 residues. The germline V and J ends were trimmed by 5 bases and 0 bases, with 16 bases remaining between them. Germline values: CDR1 LNHDA, CDR2 SQIVND (reference sequence).

The V gene is TRBV30, the J gene TRBJ2-4; TRBD1 is a possible D gene (5 bases). Trimming shortened V by 5 bases and J by 2 bases, and 13 bases separated the two germline ends. This CDR3 contains 14 residues. Germline V gene lookup returns CDR1 GTSNPN and CDR2 SVGIG (reference sequence). The CDR3 bases are TGTGCCTGGGGGAAAGGGGCAACCAAAAACATTCAGTACTTC. Its translation is CAWGKGATKNIQYF.

This chain connects TRBV19 to TRBJ2-1; unclear D gene. V was trimmed by 5 bases and J by 7 bases, leaving 9 bases between them. Germline V gene sequence: CDR1 LNHDA, CDR2 SQIVND (reference sequence). The CDR3 has 12 residues. The CDR3 DNA sequence: TGTGCCAGTAGTGTAAGGTGGAATGAGCAGTTCTTC. This encodes CASSVRWNEQFF. The full variable domain, its missing parts supplied by reference TRBV19 and TRBJ2-1, is DGGITQSPKYLFRKEGQNVTLSCEQNLNHDAMYWYRQDPGQGLRLIYYSQIVNDFQKGDIAEGYSVSREKKESFPLTVTSAQKNPTAFYLCASSVRWNEQFFGPGTRLTVL.

The V gene is TRBV18, the J gene TRBJ2-1, with D maybe TRBD2 (5 bases). The CDR3 consists of 14 residues. Germline-derived CDR1 and CDR2 are KGHSH and LQKENI. V was clipped by 6 bases and J by 6 bases, with 15 bases between them. CDR3 DNA sequence: TGTGCCAGCTCCCGGGCCCAGCGGATCAATGAGCAGTTCTTC. Translated: CASSRAQRINEQFF.

The rearrangement uses TRBV4-2 and TRBJ1-2, with D uncertain. Trimming removed 7 bases from V and 1 base from J, with 19 bases in between. The CDR3 is 16 residues long. Germline CDR1 and CDR2: LGHNA and YNFKEQ. Here the CDR3 reads CASNREGAGSNYGYTF. The CDR3 DNA follows: TGTGCCAGCAATCGTGAAGGAGCGGGCAGTAACTATGGCTACACCTTC.

This chain uses TRBV6-5 with TRBJ1-1; TRBD1 matches at 7 bases. The CDR3 runs 15 residues. V dropped 3 bases and J dropped 6; count of bases not matched to a gene: 10. CDR1 is MNHEY and CDR2 is SVGAGI in the germline V gene. CDR3 protein: CASSYLSGGESEAFF. DNA of the CDR3: TGTGCCAGCAGTTATCTTTCAGGGGGAGAGTCTGAAGCTTTCTTT.

The chain recombines TRBV7-9 with TRBJ2-4, with D possibly matching TRBD2 (6 bases). Germline V gene sequence: CDR1 SEHNR, CDR2 FQNEAQ (reference sequence). The CDR3 contains 15 residues. Between the trimmed V and J ends, which lost 3 bases and 1 base, there was a span of 10 bases. CDR3 sequence (DNA): TGTGCCAGCAGCTTTGTGGGGACTGCCAAAAACATTCAGTACTTC. Residues: CASSFVGTAKNIQYF.

The V call is TRBV5-8, the J call TRBJ1-3; D unclear. Between the trimmed V and J ends, which lost 4 bases and 0 bases, there was a span of 14 bases. There are 16 residues in the CDR3. Germline loops: CDR1 SGHTS, CDR2 YDEGEE. CDR3 DNA sequence: TGTGCCAGCAGCAGGCAACGGACCAACTCTGGAAACACCATATATTTT. It yields the protein CASSRQRTNSGNTIYF. Together with reference TRBV5-8 and TRBJ1-3, the CDR3 gives the full variable domain: EAGVTQSPTHLIKTRGQQATLRCSPISGHTSVYWYQQALGLGLQFLLWYDEGEERNRGNFPPRFSGRQFPNYSSELNVNALELEDSALYLCASSRQRTNSGNTIYFGEGSWLTVV.

This rearrangement joins TRBV7-8 to TRBJ1-1; 7 nucleotides agree with TRBD1. CDR3 length: 13 residues. V lost 6 bases to trimming and J lost 5 bases; unmatched junction nucleotides: 6. Germline lookup yields CDR1 SGHVS and CDR2 FQNEAQ. CDR3 residues: CASSRQGGTEAFF. For the CDR3, the DNA is TGTGCCAGCAGTAGACAGGGCGGGACTGAAGCTTTCTTT.

This chain links TRBV6-1 with TRBJ2-1; D might be TRBD1 (6 bases). Germline lookup yields CDR1 MNHNS and CDR2 SASEGT. This CDR3 is 18 amino acids long. V dropped 0 bases and J dropped 6 bases, with 21 bases sitting between them. The CDR3 bases are TGTGCCAGCAGTGAAGCGGGGCACTACAGGGTTTTTGGCAATGAGCAGTTCTTC. Translated, it gives CASSEAGHYRVFGNEQFF.

The chain is built from TRBV5-6 and TRBJ2-3; 12 positions agree with TRBD2. In germline, CDR1 is SGHDT, CDR2 YYEEEE. This CDR3 comprises 18 residues. After removal of 2 bases from V and 0 bases from J, the junction contained 7 bases not matched to a gene. The CDR3 is CASSFGGLAGPSTDTQYF. Written as DNA, the CDR3 is TGTGCCAGCAGCTTCGGTGGACTAGCGGGACCTAGCACAGATACGCAGTATTTT.